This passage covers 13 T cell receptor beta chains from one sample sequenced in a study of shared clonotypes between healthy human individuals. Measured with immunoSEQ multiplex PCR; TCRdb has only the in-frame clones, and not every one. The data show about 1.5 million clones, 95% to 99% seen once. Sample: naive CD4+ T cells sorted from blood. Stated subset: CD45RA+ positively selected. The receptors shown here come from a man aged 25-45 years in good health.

CDR3 DNA sequence: TGCGCCAGCAAGGGGGGGCGCGACTATGGCTACACCTTC. Its protein is CASKGGRDYGYTF. This chain joins TRBV10-2 and TRBJ1-2, with D perhaps TRBD1 (6 bases). The germline CDR1 and CDR2 sequences are WSHSY and SAAADI. This CDR3 is 13 amino acids long. With 7 bases removed from V and 3 bases from J, the gap between germline ends came to 12 bases.

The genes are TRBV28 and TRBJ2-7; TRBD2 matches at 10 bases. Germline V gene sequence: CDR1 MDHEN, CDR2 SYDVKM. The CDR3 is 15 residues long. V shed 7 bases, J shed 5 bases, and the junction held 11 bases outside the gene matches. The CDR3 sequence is CASNLAGANLDEQYF. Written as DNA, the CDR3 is TGTGCCAGCAACCTAGCGGGAGCGAACCTAGACGAGCAGTACTTC.

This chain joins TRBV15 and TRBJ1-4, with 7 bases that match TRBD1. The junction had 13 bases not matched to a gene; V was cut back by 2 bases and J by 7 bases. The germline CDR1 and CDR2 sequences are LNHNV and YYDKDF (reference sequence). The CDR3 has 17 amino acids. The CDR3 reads CATSRPRFAGGIEKLFF. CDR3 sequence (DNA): TGTGCCACCAGCAGACCTAGATTTGCAGGGGGAATTGAAAAACTGTTTTTT.

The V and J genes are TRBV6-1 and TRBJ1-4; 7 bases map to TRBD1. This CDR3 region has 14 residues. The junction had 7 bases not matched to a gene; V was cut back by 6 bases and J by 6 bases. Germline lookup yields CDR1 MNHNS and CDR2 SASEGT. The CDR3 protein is CASSRGTGDEKLFF. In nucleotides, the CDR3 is TGTGCCAGCAGCCGAGGTACAGGGGATGAAAAACTGTTTTTT.

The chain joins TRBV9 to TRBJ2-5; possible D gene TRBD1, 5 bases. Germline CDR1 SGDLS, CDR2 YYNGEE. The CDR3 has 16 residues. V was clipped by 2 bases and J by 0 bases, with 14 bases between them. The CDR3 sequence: CASSVDSFTYQETQYF. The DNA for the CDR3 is TGTGCCAGCAGCGTCGACAGTTTTACGTACCAAGAGACCCAGTACTTC.

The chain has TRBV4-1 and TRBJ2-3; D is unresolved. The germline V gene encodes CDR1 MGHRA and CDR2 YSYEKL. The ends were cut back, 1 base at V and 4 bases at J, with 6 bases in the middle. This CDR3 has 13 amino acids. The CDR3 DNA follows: TGCGCCAGCAGCCAAGGGATCGCAGATACGCAGTATTTT. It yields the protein CASSQGIADTQYF.

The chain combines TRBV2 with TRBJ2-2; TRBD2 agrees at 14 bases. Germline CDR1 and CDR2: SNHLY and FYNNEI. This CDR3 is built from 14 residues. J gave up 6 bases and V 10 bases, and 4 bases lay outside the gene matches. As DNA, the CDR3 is TGTGCCATTGGGACTAGCGGGAGAGCCGGGGAGCTGTTTTTT. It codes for CAIGTSGRAGELFF.

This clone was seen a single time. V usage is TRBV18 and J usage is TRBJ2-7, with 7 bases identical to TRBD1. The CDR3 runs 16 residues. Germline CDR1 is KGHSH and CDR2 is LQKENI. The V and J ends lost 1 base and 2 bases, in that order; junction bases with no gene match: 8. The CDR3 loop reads CASSPLTGTATYEQYF. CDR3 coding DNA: TGTGCCAGCTCACCACTGACCGGGACAGCCACCTACGAGCAGTACTTC.

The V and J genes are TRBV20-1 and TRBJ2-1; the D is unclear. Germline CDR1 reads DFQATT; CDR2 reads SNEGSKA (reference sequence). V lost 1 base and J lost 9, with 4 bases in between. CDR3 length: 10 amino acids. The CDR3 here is CSARGVEQFF. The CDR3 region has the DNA TGCAGTGCTAGAGGGGTTGAGCAGTTCTTC.

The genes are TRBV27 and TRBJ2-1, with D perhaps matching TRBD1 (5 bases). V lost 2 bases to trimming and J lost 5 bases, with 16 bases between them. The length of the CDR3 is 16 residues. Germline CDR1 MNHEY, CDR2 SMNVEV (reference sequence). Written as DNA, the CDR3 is TGTGCCAGCAGTTTAGGGTGGGCAGGGCCCCACAATGAGCAGTTCTTC. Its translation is CASSLGWAGPHNEQFF.

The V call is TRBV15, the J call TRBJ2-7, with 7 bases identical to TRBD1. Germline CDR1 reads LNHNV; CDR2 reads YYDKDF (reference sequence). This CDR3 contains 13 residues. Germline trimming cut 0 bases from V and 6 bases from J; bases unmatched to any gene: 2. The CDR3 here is CATSRDSGGEQYF. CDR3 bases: TGTGCCACCAGCAGAGATTCAGGGGGCGAGCAGTACTTC.

The DNA of the CDR3 is TGTGCCAGCAGTGACAGGGCCAAGGGGGAGACCCAGTACTTC. Translating gives CASSDRAKGETQYF. V usage is TRBV6-1 and J usage is TRBJ2-5, with a weak D call TRBD1 (5 bases). This CDR3 region has 14 residues. CDR1 and CDR2 (germline): MNHNS, SASEGT. Trimming stripped 3 bases from V and 5 bases from J, with 13 bases between.

This CDR3 reads CASSRGFLYEQYF. The CDR3 DNA reads as TGTGCCAGCAGCAGGGGGTTTCTGTACGAGCAGTACTTC. This chain joins TRBV11-2 and TRBJ2-7, with TRBD1 as a possible D gene (6 bases). The CDR3 runs 13 residues. The germline V gene encodes CDR1 SGHAT and CDR2 FQNNGV. Trimming removed 5 bases at V and 4 bases at J, with 12 bases between.